The source of this T cell receptor beta chain is a study of T cell responses to AZD1222 COVID-19 vaccine. General study points: Compared with day 0, the breadth and depth of the Spike-specific TCR repertoire rose significantly after two doses of AZD1222.

Clones were read by immunoSEQ multiplex PCR, and TCRdb kept only the in-frame ones, dropping some. The sample lists 200,000 or so clones, approximately 94% occurring once. Germline CDR1 reads LNHDA; CDR2 reads SQIVND (reference sequence). Trimming removed 3 bases from V and 4 bases from J, with 10 bases in between. There are 14 residues in the CDR3. About this clone: Its cognate antigen is unknown.

Specimen: peripheral blood, collected 28 days after the second AZD1222 dose. The sequence derives from an adult who received the AZD1222 COVID-19 vaccine. V is TRBV19 and J is TRBJ1-5; weak D call: TRBD1 (5 bases). CDR3 amino acids: CASSMGVNNQPQHF. The CDR3 region has the DNA TGTGCCAGTAGTATGGGGGTGAATAATCAGCCCCAGCATTTT.